Below, 30 T cell receptor beta chains from the same sample are listed, as sequenced in a study of molecular identifiers for immune sequencing clone quantification. TCRdb re-called the PCR reads through MiXCR, storing one row per CDR3 protein. The sample holds thousands of distinct CDR3 sequences, about 30% seen once. What was sequenced was naive CD8+ T cells from blood, with Jurkat cell RNA spiked in. As to subset: FACS-sorted CD8+CD4-CCR7+CD45RA+ naive T cells. Source of these receptors: a human donor in good health. Some libraries in this study had Jurkat cell RNA spiked in.

As regards this clonotype: One junction end does not reproduce the germline sequence, and a read error may be involved. The chain links TRBV7-2 to TRBJ2-3, with unresolved D. CDR1 and CDR2 (germline): SGHTA, FQGNSA. This CDR3 contains 14 residues. The CDR3, as DNA: TGTGCCAGCAGCCCCTTGGGCAGCACAGATACGCGGTATTTT. It translates to CASSPLGSTDTRYF.

The chain joins TRBV5-1 to TRBJ2-7, with D uncertain. Per germline, CDR1 SGHRS and CDR2 YFSETQ. The CDR3 is 15 amino acids. V was clipped by 0 bases and J by 0 bases, with 10 bases between them. The CDR3 DNA is TGCGCCAGCAGCTTGGAGCTAAGGAGCTCCTACGAGCAGTACTTC. Amino acid sequence: CASSLELRSSYEQYF.

Notes on this clonotype: Sequence at one end of the junction differs from germline and may be a read error. The chain combines TRBV20-1 with TRBJ2-3; tentatively, D is TRBD1 (6 bases). This CDR3 is 11 amino acids long. Germline-derived CDR1 and CDR2 are DFQATT and SNEGSKA (reference sequence). The CDR3 sequence is CSARGLWGQNF. The CDR3 region has the DNA TGCAGTGCTAGGGGCCTTTGGGGGCAGAATTTT.

V and J are TRBV6-2 or TRBV6-3 and TRBJ2-3; 7 bases line up with TRBD2. The CDR3 is made up of 15 amino acids. Germline V gives CDR1 MNHEY, CDR2 SVGEGT. The ends lost 5 bases at V and 1 base at J; junction bases unmatched: 6. DNA for the CDR3: TGTGCCAGCAGTAACATTCTAGCGGGCACAGATACGCAGTATTTT. Its protein product is CASSNILAGTDTQYF.

For this clonotype: Relative to the germline gene, one junction end is altered; a read error may explain this. The chain uses TRBV5-1 and TRBJ1-5, with a possible D match to TRBD1 (6 bases). CDR3 length equals 16 residues. The germline V gene encodes CDR1 SGHRS and CDR2 YFSETQ. This CDR3 is CASSPRPGEYNQPQLF. CDR3 nucleotides: TGCGCCAGCAGCCCTCGACCAGGGGAGTATAATCAGCCCCAGCTTTTT.

The chain couples TRBV3-1 to TRBJ2-6; tentatively, D is TRBD1 (6 bases). This CDR3 region has 16 residues. The germline CDR1 and CDR2 sequences are LGHDT and YNNKEL (reference sequence). Trimming took 2 bases from V and 2 from J, leaving 10 bases between them. Written as DNA, the CDR3 is TGTGCCAGCAGCCAACCGAACAGGGCTGGGGCCAACGTCCTGACTTTC. Translated, it gives CASSQPNRAGANVLTF.

Comment on this clonotype: It may be a read error: a sequence one base away is much more abundant. CDR3 region: CSASLGKQFF. As DNA, the CDR3 is TGCAGTGCTTCGTTGGGTAAGCAGTTCTTC. The V and J genes are TRBV20-1 and TRBJ2-1; D not resolved. The V end lost 5 bases, the J end lost 11 bases, and 10 bases lay between the germline ends. CDR3 length equals 10 residues. Germline lookup yields CDR1 DFQATT and CDR2 SNEGSKA (reference sequence).

The rearrangement uses TRBV4-2 and TRBJ2-7, with no clear D. CDR1 and CDR2 (germline): LGHNA, YNFKEQ. Trimming took off 0 bases at V and 1 base at J, with 13 bases between the two ends. The CDR3 contains 16 residues. The chain's CDR3 is CASSQEEWADSYEQYF. CDR3 nucleotide sequence: TGTGCCAGCAGCCAAGAGGAATGGGCGGATTCCTACGAGCAGTACTTC.

Turning to this clonotype: This sequence may be a read error, since a much larger clone differs from it by one base. The chain couples TRBV28 to TRBJ2-5, with D possibly TRBD2 on 5 matching bases. Germline V gene data show CDR1 as MDHEN and CDR2 as SYDVKM. This CDR3 contains 13 residues. The CDR3 DNA reads TGTGCCAGCCTGTCCCGGCTAGCTGAGACCCTGTACTTC. Residues: CASLSRLAETLYF.

The chain employs TRBV6-5 and TRBJ2-5, with 10 bases fitting TRBD1. The CDR3 covers 16 residues. The J segment lost 2 bases and the V segment lost 4 bases, leaving 7 bases of the junction unmatched. CDR1 MNHEY and CDR2 SVGAGI come from the germline V gene. CDR3 amino acids: CASSSTGGWEQETQYF. The DNA for the CDR3 is TGTGCCAGCAGTTCGACAGGGGGCTGGGAACAAGAGACCCAGTACTTC.

This clonotype was observed a handful of times. The chain carries TRBV6-5 and TRBJ2-3; a possible D gene is TRBD1 (6 bases). Germline-derived CDR1 and CDR2 are MNHEY and SVGAGI. V lost 6 bases to trimming and J lost 2 bases, with 21 bases between them. The CDR3 runs 17 residues. CDR3 in amino acids: CASSPTPGERPTDTQYF. In DNA form, the CDR3 reads TGTGCCAGCAGCCCCACACCAGGGGAGCGACCCACAGATACGCAGTATTTT.

This clonotype was detected only a few times. This sequence joins TRBV29-1 and TRBJ2-2; 10 nucleotides agree with TRBD1. Germline lookup yields CDR1 SQVTM and CDR2 ANQGSEA. Trimming at V came to 8 bases and at J to 4 bases, leaving 7 bases not matched to a gene. This CDR3 has 14 residues. The CDR3 DNA follows: TGCAGCCCCCGGACAGGGGGATCCACCGGGGAGCTGTTTTTT. It is translated as CSPRTGGSTGELFF.

As regards this clonotype: Without the conserved terminal phenylalanine or tryptophan, this CDR3 likely stems from a read error. The limits of the CDR3 on the DNA are not certain, so only TCRdb's listed CDR3 is given. The chain is built from TRBV11-2 and TRBJ2-1. CDR1 and CDR2 from the germline V gene are SGHAT and FQNNGV. A total of 13 residues make up the CDR3, ends included. This CDR3 is CASSSSFSSEQII.

The chain joins TRBV7-8 to TRBJ1-5; D is unresolved. CDR3 length: 14 amino acids. Germline CDR1 and CDR2: SGHVS and FQNEAQ. Deletions cut 3 bases from V and 0 bases from J, with 6 bases between. In nucleotides, the CDR3 is TGTGCCAGCAGCTTGCTAAGTAGCAATCAGCCCCAGCATTTT. It is translated as CASSLLSSNQPQHF.

J is TRBJ2-7 and V is TRBV2, with 7 bases that match TRBD2. In germline, CDR1 is SNHLY, CDR2 FYNNEI. V gave up 2 bases and J gave up 2 bases; unmatched junction bases: 6. The CDR3 totals 15 residues. CDR3 protein: CASSEWAGVPYEQYF. The CDR3 DNA reads as TGTGCCAGCAGTGAATGGGCGGGAGTCCCCTACGAGCAGTACTTC.

Details on this clonotype: One end of the junction does not line up with germline, which may come from a read error. CDR3 residues: CASSSGTANQPQLF. The CDR3 DNA reads as TGTGCCAGCAGCTCCGGGACAGCTAATCAGCCCCAGCTTTTT. The chain carries TRBV5-4 and TRBJ1-5; 7 nucleotides line up with TRBD1. The CDR3 covers 14 residues. Germline lookup yields CDR1 SGHNT and CDR2 YYREEE (reference sequence). Together with reference TRBV5-4 and TRBJ1-5, the CDR3 gives the full variable domain: ETGVTQSPTHLIKTRGQQVTLRCSSQSGHNTVSWYQQALGQGPQFIFQYYREEENGRGNFPPRFSGLQFPNYSSELNVNALELDDSALYLCASSSGTANQPQLFGDGTRLSIL.

This clonotype was seen a handful of times. CDR3 coding DNA: TGTGCCAGCAGCTTAGGTCGGCAGGGACGTGGCTATGGCTACACCTTC. It translates to CASSLGRQGRGYGYTF. The rearrangement joins TRBV7-8 to TRBJ1-2; a possible D gene is TRBD1 (5 bases). Trimming cost V 1 base and J 4 bases, with 16 bases left between them. The CDR3 runs 16 residues. CDR1 and CDR2 (germline): SGHVS, FQNEAQ. The whole variable domain, remainder taken from reference TRBV7-8 and TRBJ1-2, is GAGVSQSPRYKVAKRGQDVALRCDPISGHVSLFWYQQALGQGPEFLTYFQNEAQLDKSGLPSDRFFAERPEGSVSTLKIQRTQQEDSAVYLCASSLGRQGRGYGYTFGSGTRLTVV.

The gene calls are TRBV25-1 and TRBJ2-5; D remains unclear. The V and J ends lost 3 bases and 3 bases respectively, with 8 bases between them. Germline V CDR1 and CDR2: MGHDK, SYGVNS. The CDR3 sequence is 13 residues long. CDR3 sequence: CASSDRLEETQYF. CDR3 sequence (DNA): TGTGCCAGCAGTGACCGTCTCGAAGAGACCCAGTACTTC.

The genes are TRBV4-1 and TRBJ1-4, with a tentative D call TRBD1 (5 bases). The CDR3 is made up of 16 amino acids. Germline lookup yields CDR1 MGHRA and CDR2 YSYEKL. Trimming took off 3 bases at V and 6 bases at J, with 17 bases between the two ends. The CDR3: CASSHPPSRVDEKLFF. DNA of the CDR3: TGCGCCAGCAGCCACCCTCCGTCCAGGGTGGATGAAAAACTGTTTTTT.

In this sample, this clonotype is medium-sized. The chain has TRBV7-2 and TRBJ2-7; maybe TRBD2 (7 bases). The CDR3 has 14 amino acids. Germline CDR1 is SGHTA and CDR2 is FQGNSA. The germline V and J ends were trimmed by 5 bases and 2 bases, with 13 bases remaining between them. Written as DNA, the CDR3 is TGTGCCAGCAGCCCAGCGGGACATGCCTACGAGCAGTACTTC. It encodes CASSPAGHAYEQYF.

This clonotype was counted only a few times. The chain combines TRBV10-3 with TRBJ2-2; 10 bases line up with TRBD2. The V and J ends lost 6 bases and 4 bases, in that order; junction bases with no gene match: 8. In germline, CDR1 is ENHRY, CDR2 SYGVKD. The CDR3 has 16 amino acids. CDR3 residues: CAIRTLAGEGTGELFF. As DNA, the CDR3 is TGTGCCATCAGGACTCTAGCGGGAGAGGGCACCGGGGAGCTGTTTTTT.

The V gene is TRBV7-9, the J gene TRBJ2-5, with 11 nucleotides matching TRBD2. This CDR3 comprises 16 residues. Germline trimming cut 5 bases from V and 1 base from J; bases unmatched to any gene: 6. CDR1 and CDR2 from the germline V gene are SEHNR and FQNEAQ (reference sequence). The CDR3 nucleotides are TGTGCCAGCAGCCAGACTAGCGGGGTTATCCAAGAGACCCAGTACTTC. This gives the protein CASSQTSGVIQETQYF.

By share, this clonotype counts as medium-sized (0.01 to 0.1%). This chain uses TRBV5-1 with TRBJ1-5, with D maybe TRBD1 (5 bases). The CDR3 spans 20 residues. Trimming stripped 4 bases from V and 0 bases from J, with 26 bases between. CDR1 SGHRS and CDR2 YFSETQ come from the germline V gene. The CDR3 bases are TGCGCCAGCAGCCCCGGGCCGGTTGTGGGGCTGGGGTATAGCAATCAGCCCCAGCATTTT. Translated, it gives CASSPGPVVGLGYSNQPQHF. Looking up the rest from reference TRBV5-1 and TRBJ1-5 gives the full variable domain: KAGVTQTPRYLIKTRGQQVTLSCSPISGHRSVSWYQQTPGQGLQFLFEYFSETQRNKGNFPGRFSGRQFSNSRSEMNVSTLELGDSALYLCASSPGPVVGLGYSNQPQHFGDGTRLSIL.

The chain employs TRBV11-2 and TRBJ2-1, with a weak D call TRBD1 (7 bases). Looked up from germline, CDR1 is SGHAT and CDR2 is FQNNGV. Between the trimmed V and J ends, which lost 2 bases and 3 bases, there was a span of 14 bases. The CDR3 length is 16 residues. The CDR3 loop reads CASSLRRGRDYNEQFF. DNA for the CDR3: TGTGCCAGCAGCTTAAGGAGGGGGCGCGACTACAATGAGCAGTTCTTC.

This clonotype has just a few counts. V is TRBV27 and J is TRBJ2-1; TRBD1 agrees at 11 bases. Trimming at V came to 10 bases and at J to 9 bases, leaving 5 bases not matched to a gene. The CDR3 consists of 12 residues. Germline CDR1 and CDR2: MNHEY and SMNVEV (reference sequence). The CDR3 reads CAIGQGAGEQFF. CDR3 DNA sequence: TGTGCCATCGGACAGGGGGCCGGTGAGCAGTTCTTC.

Worth noting for this clonotype: This may stem from a read error, because a much larger clone lies one nucleotide away. It is likely a read error, because the conserved phenylalanine at the end of the CDR3 is missing. The chain carries TRBV7-2 and TRBJ2-5; D remains ambiguous. From germline, CDR1 is SGHTA and CDR2 FQGNSA. This CDR3 comprises 15 residues. Trimming removed 2 bases from V and 4 bases from J, with 14 bases in between. The chain's CDR3 is CASSLPTTLGETQYI. Here the CDR3 DNA reads TGTGCCAGCAGCTTACCGACAACTCTGGGAGAGACCCAGTACATC.

This clonotype qualifies as medium-sized. The chain joins TRBV29-1 to TRBJ2-3, with a possible D match to TRBD1 (6 bases). The germline V gene encodes CDR1 SQVTM and CDR2 ANQGSEA. Trimming removed 7 bases at V and 4 bases at J, with 18 bases between. This CDR3 spans 14 amino acids. The CDR3 region has the DNA TGCAGCGCCGGATGGGCAGGGGATTCAGATACGCAGTATTTT. It yields the protein CSAGWAGDSDTQYF.

This clonotype has just a few counts. The rearrangement links TRBV27 to TRBJ2-6, with D unclear. V lost 5 bases and J 0 bases, leaving 5 bases between the germline ends. This CDR3 spans 14 amino acids. Germline CDR1 is MNHEY and CDR2 is SMNVEV (reference sequence). The DNA for the CDR3 is TGTGCCAGCAGTGTCTTCTCTGGGGCCAACGTCCTGACTTTC. Amino acids: CASSVFSGANVLTF.

As to this clonotype: Germline is not matched at one junction end, which may reflect a read error. The chain employs TRBV7-9 and TRBJ2-7; D remains unclear. The CDR3 covers 12 residues. The germline CDR1 and CDR2 sequences are SEHNR and FQNEAQ (reference sequence). CDR3 coding DNA: TGTGCCCGCAGCACGACTGGGTACGAGCAGTACTTC. Its translation: CARSTTGYEQYF. Full variable domain (outside the CDR3, taken from reference TRBV7-9 and TRBJ2-7): DTGVSQNPRHKITKRGQNVTFRCDPISEHNRLYWYRQTLGQGPEFLTYFQNEAQLEKSRLLSDRFSAERPKGSFSTLEIQRTEQGDSAMYLCARSTTGYEQYFGPGTRLTVT.

This clonotype was seen only once. Given a much more abundant clone one base away, this may be a read error. J is TRBJ1-5 and V is TRBV12-3 or TRBV12-4, with D hard to call. The CDR3 is made up of 13 amino acids. Trimming removed 4 bases at V and 9 bases at J, with 13 bases between. The CDR3 sequence is CASSSTESRPQHF. CDR3 nucleotide sequence: TGTGCCAGCAGTTCGACCGAATCCCGGCCCCAGCATTTT.